This T cell receptor (beta chain) emerged from a study of blood T cells in healthy people across ages. On the study more broadly: About one barcoded beta molecule per two T cells was captured by template switching.

Alongside a J-beta primer mix, a sample-barcoded 5' primer served in a second PCR lasting about 7 to 12 cycles. TCRdb re-analysed the 5' RACE reads in MiXCR, keeping a single row per CDR3 protein. The sample carries around 1.5 million distinct CDR3 sequences, roughly 40% recorded once. CDR1 and CDR2 (germline): PRHDT, FYEKMQ (reference sequence). Trimming removed 8 bases from V and 2 bases from J, with 19 bases in between. The CDR3 runs 15 residues. This sequence joins TRBV13 and TRBJ2-7; TRBD1 or TRBD2 may be the D gene (5 bases each). The clonotype was recovered from a woman aged 18-35 years in good health. Sequencing input: blood. CDR3 DNA sequence: TGTGCCAGCCGGGGCGGAAGGGACCGTACCTACGAGCAGTACTTC. Its protein product is CASRGGRDRTYEQYF.